These 7 T cell receptor beta chains were all obtained from the same sample, sequenced in a study of breast tumors, draining lymph nodes, adjacent tissues. Via MiXCR, TCRdb re-called the multiplex PCR reads, giving one row per CDR3 protein. The table shows over 150,000 distinct CDR3 sequences, with roughly 29% occurring only once. Samples came from axillary lymph nodes draining the breast cancer. The source material was axillary lymph node tissue. Receptors originate from a female donor with breast cancer. Some clones in this sample may be carry-over from other donors' samples.

As to this clonotype: One junction end disagrees with the germline gene, perhaps due to a read error. Here the CDR3 DNA reads TGTGTCAGCAGTGTGTCGGGGGGGCCGTTCGAGCAGTTCTTC. Residues: CVSSVSGGPFEQFF. V gene TRBV2 combines with J gene TRBJ2-1; 8 bases align to TRBD2. Germline assignment: CDR1 SNHLY and CDR2 FYNNEI. The CDR3 totals 14 residues. The full variable domain, with the rest looked up from reference TRBV2 and TRBJ2-1, is EPEVTQTPSHQVTQMGQEVILRCVPISNHLYFYWYRQILGQKVEFLVSFYNNEISEKSEIFDDQFSVERPDGSNFTLKIRSTKLEDSAMYFCVSSVSGGPFEQFFGPGTRLTVL.

This chain joins TRBV18 and TRBJ2-1; D is perhaps TRBD1 (6 bases). Germline CDR1 reads KGHSH; CDR2 reads LQKENI. The CDR3 runs 14 residues. Trimming shortened V by 9 bases and J by 1 base, and 13 bases separated the two germline ends. The CDR3 sequence is CARSAGTSYNEQFF. The CDR3 DNA is TGTGCCAGATCAGCAGGGACATCCTACAATGAGCAGTTCTTC. The full variable domain, with the rest looked up from reference TRBV18 and TRBJ2-1, is NAGVMQNPRHLVRRRGQEARLRCSPMKGHSHVYWYRQLPEEGLKFMVYLQKENIIDESGMPKERFSAEFPKEGPSILRIQQVVRGDSAAYFCARSAGTSYNEQFFGPGTRLTVL.

CDR3 nucleotide sequence: TGCGCCAGCAGTTCACTAGCCGGTCGCCCCTACGAGCAGTACTTC. Translation gives CASSSLAGRPYEQYF. The V gene is TRBV5-1, the J gene TRBJ2-7, with D possibly being TRBD2 (6 bases). The CDR3 extends over 15 amino acids. The ends were cut back, 5 bases at V and 2 bases at J, with 17 bases in the middle. Germline loops: CDR1 SGHRS, CDR2 YFSETQ.

The chain combines TRBV20-1 with TRBJ1-2, with unresolved D. This CDR3 is built from 16 residues. V lost 7 bases, J lost 3 bases, and 24 bases lay in between. Germline CDR1 reads DFQATT; CDR2 reads SNEGSKA (reference sequence). The CDR3 DNA reads as TGCAGTGTACCCCGGACTAGCGGGAGGTTGGACTATGGCTACACCTTC. Translating gives CSVPRTSGRLDYGYTF.

A few counts support this clonotype. This sequence may be a read error, since a much larger clone differs from it by one base. V gene TRBV13 combines with J gene TRBJ2-7, with unresolved D. The V and J ends lost 5 bases and 9 bases respectively, with 17 bases between them. The V gene's germline CDR1 is PRHDT and CDR2 FYEKMQ (reference sequence). CDR3 length: 13 amino acids. DNA for the CDR3: TGTGCCAGCAGCCTCCGGACGGATCGACGGCAGTACTTC. Protein product: CASSLRTDRRQYF.

This clonotype was seen repeatedly, ten times or more. The J gene is TRBJ2-7, the V gene TRBV5-1; possibly TRBD1 for D (5 bases). The CDR3 is 14 residues long. The V gene lost 0 bases and the J gene lost 3 bases, with 10 bases spanning the gap. Germline V gene lookup returns CDR1 SGHRS and CDR2 YFSETQ. DNA of the CDR3: TGCGCCAGCAGCTTGGCCGCAGGGCGCTACGAGCAGTACTTC. This sequence encodes CASSLAAGRYEQYF.

V usage is TRBV12-3 or TRBV12-4 and J usage is TRBJ1-5; D is ambiguous. Trimming pared 1 base from V and 8 bases from J, leaving 6 bases between. The CDR3 runs 12 residues. This CDR3 reads CASSLGPEPQHF. CDR3 nucleotide sequence: TGTGCCAGCAGTTTAGGGCCCGAGCCCCAGCATTTT.